This TCR beta chain was sequenced for a study of blood T cells in healthy people across ages. PCR was performed a second time for about 7 to 12 cycles using a sample-barcoded 5' primer and a J-beta primer mix. TCRdb processed the 5' RACE reads anew with MiXCR; each CDR3 protein has one entry. The sample records more than 1.4 million distinct CDR3 sequences, 42% being singletons. V lost 2 bases to trimming and J lost 7 bases, with 9 bases between them. The CDR3 totals 12 residues. The germline gives CDR1 MNHEY, CDR2 SVGAGI. This clonotype was found a few times. The rearrangement joins TRBV6-5 to TRBJ2-7, with a weak D call TRBD2 (6 bases). The clonotype comes from a woman between 18 and 30 years old in good health. Sequencing used blood. The DNA of the CDR3 is TGTGCCAGCAGTTACGGGGGGAGGGAGCAGTACTTC. It is translated as CASSYGGREQYF.